This TCR beta chain was identified during a study of shared clonotypes between healthy human individuals (dated by TCRdb to 2020 to 2021). Regarding the research as a whole: The cohort included three men and a couple of women between 18 and 49 years of age. Blood TCR repertoires of about 5 healthy adults were deeply sequenced to estimate repertoire size and the extent of clonotype sharing between individuals. Per donor, leukapheresis produced somewhere between about 0.85 and 10 billion PBMCs. To increase sequencing depth and limit assay-specific biases, TCR repertoire library preparation and sequencing were carried out by different laboratories using diverse techniques. For each donor, CD4 naive and CD4 memory were each given three plates, CD8 naive was given two plates, and CD8 memory was given one plate.

Here is what the overall study found, with its caveats: Naive subsets generally had larger estimated clonotype richness than memory subsets. Across four donors, around 5% of naive CD4, around 3.3% of naive CD8, roughly 2.3% of memory CD4, and around 0.4% of memory CD8 clonotypes were shared. Because the study included only a small number of donors, the genetic and exposure-history diversity represented was limited. Even with the large sequencing depth, rarefaction of the sorted-subset datasets indicated that sequencing was incomplete. Compared with non-shared clonotypes, clonotypes shared by all four sorted-subset donors had higher generation probabilities. Pairwise subsampling led to the expectation that sequencing depth would affect the degree of clonotype sharing among donors. Sampling was restricted to blood, and TCR repertoires in tissues likely differ from the TCR repertoires found in blood.

From the cysteine up to the phenylalanine, the CDR3 has a length of 14 residues. The sequence is cut down to CDR3 DNA, 42 bases in frame from base 1. The germline ends are 11 bases apart after V is trimmed by 1 base and J by 4 bases. Per the germline V gene, SGHDN is the CDR1 and FVKESK is the CDR2. CD8 naive samples consisted of CD45RO-negative cells that were positively selected for CCR7, yielding a CD45RA+CCR7+ population without TemRA cells. The donors were healthy, HIV-negative adults with no recently reported acute infections or vaccinations. Every donor was a Caucasian adult living in Nashville, Tennessee, USA. Blood was obtained by leukapheresis, after which PBMCs were separated by Ficoll-Histopaque density gradient centrifugation and cryopreserved in liquid nitrogen vapor phase. Analytical flow cytometry was used to check the purity and quantity of each magnetically sorted T cell population. From each sorted fraction, genomic DNA was isolated and quantified by UV absorbance on a Nanodrop 2000c.

TCR CDR3 regions were amplified from genomic DNA by multiplex PCR using the deep immunoSEQ assay. Extracted genomic DNA from each cell subset was spread evenly across all wells of several immunoSEQ 96-well plates, with each plate serving as a replicate. For sorted subsets, around 200 ng genomic DNA, equal to 25,000 to 35,000 T cell genomes, was loaded into each replicate PCR. The purified libraries were quantified using a Qubit 3.0 fluorometer, sized with a Bioanalyzer 2100, and then quantified again using the KAPA Library Quantification kit. Every immunoSEQ 96-well plate was sequenced on a separate single-read 150-cycle Illumina NextSeq 550 flow cell. The authors processed their data as follows. The immunoSEQ output contained only junctional sequences without quality scores, so filtering could not match that applied to full-length reads. Sequences were annotated with PyIR, a Python wrapper for IgBLAST v1.9, and V/J genes and CDR3 were assigned using IMGT germline references. Any read was removed if the V/J assignment was weak (E-value above 1e-6), the CDR3 was missing, or the read contained stop codons, out-of-frame junctions, or ambiguous translated residues. V3J clonotypes were defined by identical inferred V gene, J gene, and CDR3 amino acid sequence. Percentage overlap between repertoires was computed as shared unique clonotypes divided by the size of the smaller repertoire. Three approaches were used to assess repertoire richness: RTK rarefaction, the Chao1 estimator, and Recon v2.1 estimates of unobserved clonotypes. Generation probabilities were computed with OLGA for all TCRbeta clonotypes obtained by the gDNA method from several donors. The clones in this table, taken by TCRdb from immuneACCESS, are in-frame only. Not every clone is retained; where verified, under half of the shortfall comes from an unresolved V gene, and the cause of the rest is unknown. D and trimming come from the DNA, and the V and J calls and clone size come from that table. A total of under 1 million clones appear in this sample, 90% to 98% of them only once. About 0.22% of the sample is held by the ten biggest clonotypes.

On this clone: The antigen it recognizes is unknown. No base quality values were provided; no much bigger clone lies one nucleotide off.

The V gene is TRBV14 and the J gene is TRBJ2-7; TRBD2 could be the D gene, as 5 bases match. The TCR comes from a man aged 30 to 39 in good health. The sequenced sample consisted of naive CD8+ T cells sorted from blood. The sample's cell subset or site label, in plain terms: CD45RA+CCR7+. The DNA reads TGTGCCAGCAGCCAAGTGAATAGCGAGTACGAGCAGTACTTC. Its product reads: CASSQVNSEYEQYF.